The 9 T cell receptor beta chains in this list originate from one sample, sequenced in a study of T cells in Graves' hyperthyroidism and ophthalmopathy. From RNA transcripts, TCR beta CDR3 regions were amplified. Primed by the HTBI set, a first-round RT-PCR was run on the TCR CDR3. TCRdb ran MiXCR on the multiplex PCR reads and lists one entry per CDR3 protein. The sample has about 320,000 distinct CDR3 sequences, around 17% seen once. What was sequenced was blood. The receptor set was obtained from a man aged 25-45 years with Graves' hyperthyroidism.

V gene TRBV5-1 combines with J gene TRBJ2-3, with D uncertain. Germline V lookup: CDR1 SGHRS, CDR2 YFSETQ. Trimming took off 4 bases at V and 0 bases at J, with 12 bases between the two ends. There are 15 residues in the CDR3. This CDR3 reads CASSSKAASTDTQYF. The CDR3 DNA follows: TGCGCCAGCAGCAGCAAGGCTGCTAGCACAGATACGCAGTATTTT.

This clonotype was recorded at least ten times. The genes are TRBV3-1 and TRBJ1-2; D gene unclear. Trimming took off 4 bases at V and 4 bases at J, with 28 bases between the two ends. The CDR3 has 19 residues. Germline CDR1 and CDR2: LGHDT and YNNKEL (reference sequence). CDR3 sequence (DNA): TGTGCCAGCAGCCCCCGAGAGGGTGGACCCCCAATCCGTGCCTATGGCTACACCTTC. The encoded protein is CASSPREGGPPIRAYGYTF. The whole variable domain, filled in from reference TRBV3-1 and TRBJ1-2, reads DTAVSQTPKYLVTQMGNDKSIKCEQNLGHDTMYWYKQDSKKFLKIMFSYNNKELIINETVPNRFSPKSPDKAHLNLHINSLELGDSAVYFCASSPREGGPPIRAYGYTFGSGTRLTVV.

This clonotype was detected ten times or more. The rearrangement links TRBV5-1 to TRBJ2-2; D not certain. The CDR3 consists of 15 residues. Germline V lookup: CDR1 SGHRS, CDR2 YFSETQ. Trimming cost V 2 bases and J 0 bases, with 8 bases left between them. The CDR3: CASSLRSANTGELFF. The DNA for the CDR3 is TGCGCCAGCAGCTTACGATCCGCGAACACCGGGGAGCTGTTTTTT.

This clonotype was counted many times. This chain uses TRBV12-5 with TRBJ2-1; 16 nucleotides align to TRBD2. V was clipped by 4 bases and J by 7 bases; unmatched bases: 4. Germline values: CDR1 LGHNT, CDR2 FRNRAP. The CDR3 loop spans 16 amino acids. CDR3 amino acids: CASGSGTSGGGNEQFF. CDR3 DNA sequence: TGTGCTAGTGGTTCCGGGACTAGCGGGGGGGGGAATGAGCAGTTCTTC.

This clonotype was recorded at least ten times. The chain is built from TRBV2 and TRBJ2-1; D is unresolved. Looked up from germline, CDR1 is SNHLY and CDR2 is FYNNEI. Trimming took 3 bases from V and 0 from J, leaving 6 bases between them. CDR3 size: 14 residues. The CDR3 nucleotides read TGTGCCAGCAGTGACCTGAGCTCCTACAATGAGCAGTTCTTC. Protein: CASSDLSSYNEQFF.

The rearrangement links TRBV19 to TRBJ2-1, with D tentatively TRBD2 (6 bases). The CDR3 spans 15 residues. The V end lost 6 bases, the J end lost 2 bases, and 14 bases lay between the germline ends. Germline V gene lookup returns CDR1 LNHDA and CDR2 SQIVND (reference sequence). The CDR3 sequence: CASRRWDSTYNEQFF. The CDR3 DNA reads TGTGCCAGTAGACGCTGGGACTCCACCTACAATGAGCAGTTCTTC.

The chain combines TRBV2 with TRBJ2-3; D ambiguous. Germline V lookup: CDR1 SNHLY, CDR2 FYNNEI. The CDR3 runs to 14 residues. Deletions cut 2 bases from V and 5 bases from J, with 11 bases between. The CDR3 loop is CASSEYGREDTQYF. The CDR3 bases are TGTGCCAGCAGTGAATACGGCAGAGAAGATACGCAGTATTTT.

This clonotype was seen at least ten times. DNA of the CDR3: TGTGCCAGCATAGGGAGTCCCCAAGAGACCCAGTACTTC. It encodes CASIGSPQETQYF. The V call is TRBV28, the J call TRBJ2-5; possible D gene TRBD2, 5 bases. CDR3 length: 13 residues. Trimming stripped 7 bases from V and 1 base from J, with 10 bases between. Per germline, CDR1 MDHEN and CDR2 SYDVKM.

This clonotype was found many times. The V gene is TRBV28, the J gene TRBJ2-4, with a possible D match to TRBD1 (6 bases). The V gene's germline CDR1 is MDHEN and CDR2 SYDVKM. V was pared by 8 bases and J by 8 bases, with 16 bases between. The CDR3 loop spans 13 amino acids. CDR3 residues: CASGSPGQYIQYF. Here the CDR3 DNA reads TGTGCCAGCGGATCCCCGGGACAATACATTCAGTACTTC. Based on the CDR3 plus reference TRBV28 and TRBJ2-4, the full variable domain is DVKVTQSSRYLVKRTGEKVFLECVQDMDHENMFWYRQDPGLGLRLIYFSYDVKMKEKGDIPEGYSVSREKKERFSLILESASTNQTSMYLCASGSPGQYIQYFGAGTRLSVL.